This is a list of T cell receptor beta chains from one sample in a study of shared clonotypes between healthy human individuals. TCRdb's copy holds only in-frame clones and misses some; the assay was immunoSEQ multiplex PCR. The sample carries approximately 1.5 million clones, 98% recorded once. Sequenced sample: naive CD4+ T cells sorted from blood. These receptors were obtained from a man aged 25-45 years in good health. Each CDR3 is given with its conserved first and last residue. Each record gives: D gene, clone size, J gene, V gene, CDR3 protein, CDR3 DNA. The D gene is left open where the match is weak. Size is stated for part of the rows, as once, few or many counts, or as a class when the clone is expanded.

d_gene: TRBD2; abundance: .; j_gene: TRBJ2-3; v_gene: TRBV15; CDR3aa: CATSRQREVPTDTQYF; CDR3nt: TGTGCCACCAGCAGACAGCGGGAGGTCCCTACAGATACGCAGTATTTT
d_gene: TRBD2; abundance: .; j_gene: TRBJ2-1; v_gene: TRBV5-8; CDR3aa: CASSHRGGSYNEQFF; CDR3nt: TGTGCCAGCAGCCATCGGGGGGGCTCCTACAATGAGCAGTTCTTC
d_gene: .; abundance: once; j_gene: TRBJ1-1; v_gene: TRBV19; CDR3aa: CASSKGGNTEAFF; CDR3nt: TGTGCCAGTAGCAAGGGAGGAAACACTGAAGCTTTCTTT
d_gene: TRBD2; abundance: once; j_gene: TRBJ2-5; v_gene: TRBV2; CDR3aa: CASTPGGSQETQYF; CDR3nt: TGTGCCAGCACCCCGGGGGGATCCCAAGAGACCCAGTACTTC
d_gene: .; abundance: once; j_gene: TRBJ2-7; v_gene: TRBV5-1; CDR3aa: CASSLRTAIDEQYF; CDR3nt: TGCGCCAGCAGCTTACGGACTGCCATTGACGAGCAGTACTTC
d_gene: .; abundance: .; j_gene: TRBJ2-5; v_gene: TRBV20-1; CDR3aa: CSASIGETQYF; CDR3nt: TGCAGTGCGTCGATCGGAGAGACCCAGTACTTC
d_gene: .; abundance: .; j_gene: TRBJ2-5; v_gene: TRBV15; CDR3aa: CATSRDGQETQYF; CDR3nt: TGTGCCACCAGCAGAGACGGCCAAGAGACCCAGTACTTC
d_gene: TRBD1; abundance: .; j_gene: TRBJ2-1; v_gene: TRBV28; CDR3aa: CASSLGGQGTEQFF; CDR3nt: TGTGCCAGCAGTTTAGGGGGACAGGGAACTGAGCAGTTCTTC
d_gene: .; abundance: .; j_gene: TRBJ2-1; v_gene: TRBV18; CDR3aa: CASSPFFGTAGTIEQFF; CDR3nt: TGTGCCAGCTCACCGTTTTTCGGGACTGCTGGCACTATTGAGCAGTTCTTC
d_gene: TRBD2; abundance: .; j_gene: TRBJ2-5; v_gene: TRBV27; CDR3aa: CASSLSGVQETQYF; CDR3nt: TGTGCCAGCAGTTTGAGCGGGGTACAAGAGACCCAGTACTTC
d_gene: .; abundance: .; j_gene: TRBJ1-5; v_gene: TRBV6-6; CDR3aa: CASDHRANNQPQHF; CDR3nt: TGTGCCAGCGATCACAGGGCTAACAATCAGCCCCAGCATTTT
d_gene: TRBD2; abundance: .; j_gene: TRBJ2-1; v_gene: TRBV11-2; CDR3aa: CASSLGLGGNEQFF; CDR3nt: TGTGCCAGCAGCTTGGGACTAGGAGGCAATGAGCAGTTCTTC
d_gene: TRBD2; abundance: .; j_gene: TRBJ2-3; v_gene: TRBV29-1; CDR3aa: CSVGYRGGDVDTQYF; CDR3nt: TGCAGCGTTGGTTATCGGGGGGGAGATGTAGATACGCAGTATTTT
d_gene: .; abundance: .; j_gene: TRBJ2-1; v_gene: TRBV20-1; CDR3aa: CSATGYNEQFF; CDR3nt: TGCAGTGCTACGGGATACAATGAGCAGTTCTTC
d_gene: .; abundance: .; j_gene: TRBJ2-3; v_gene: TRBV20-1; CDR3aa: CSTHGDTQYF; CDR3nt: TGCAGCACTCATGGTGATACGCAGTATTTT
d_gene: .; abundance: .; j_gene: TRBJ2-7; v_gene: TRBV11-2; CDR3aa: CASSLVFRYYEQYF; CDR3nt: TGTGCCAGCAGCTTAGTATTCCGCTACTACGAGCAGTACTTC